Presented here are 5 T cell receptor beta chains from one specimen sequenced in a study of PD-L1 blockade in urothelial cancer (dated by TCRdb to about 2017). Sample time point, as interpreted from the label and publication: pretreatment peripheral blood. The library was generated by the immunoSEQ multiplex PCR assay. What TCRdb holds here is the immuneACCESS table cut down to in-frame rearrangements. Part of the clones is not present; checked against another copy, under half of the missing clones reflect an unresolved V gene, and the others are unexplained. Present in this sample are 85,000 to 100,000 clones, around 87% of which were seen just once. The ten largest clonotypes hold roughly 2% of the sample. Sequencing used PBMCs, obtained around atezolizumab (anti-PD-L1) treatment. Receptors were obtained from a man between 60 and 75 years old with urothelial cancer.

The chain links TRBV11-2 to TRBJ2-7; tentatively, D is TRBD1 (5 bases). CDR3 length equals 15 residues. Trimming took 1 base from V and 3 from J, leaving 13 bases between them. Germline V gene lookup returns CDR1 SGHAT and CDR2 FQNNGV. The CDR3 protein is CASSLGQTALYEQYF. CDR3 sequence (DNA): TGTGCCAGCAGCTTAGGACAGACCGCTCTCTACGAGCAGTACTTC.

The chain combines TRBV28 with TRBJ2-1, with TRBD2 as a possible D gene (5 bases). The CDR3 has 15 residues. V lost 6 bases and J 6 bases, leaving 18 bases between the germline ends. Germline-derived CDR1 and CDR2 are MDHEN and SYDVKM. CDR3 residues: CASRAAGENFNEQFF. CDR3 nucleotides: TGTGCCAGCAGGGCGGCGGGCGAGAACTTCAATGAGCAGTTCTTC.

The CDR3 here is CASSPPYGREDYEQYF. The DNA of the CDR3 is TGTGCCAGCAGTCCACCCTATGGGCGGGAGGACTACGAGCAGTACTTC. The chain has TRBV28 and TRBJ2-7; 8 nucleotides line up with TRBD2. The V segment lost 5 bases and the J segment 3 bases; nucleotides outside the gene matches: 12. The CDR3 consists of 16 residues. Germline V gene data show CDR1 as MDHEN and CDR2 as SYDVKM.

This clone was observed a few times. The chain recombines TRBV28 with TRBJ2-7; possible D gene TRBD2, 5 bases. The CDR3 covers 13 residues. CDR1 and CDR2 from the germline V gene are MDHEN and SYDVKM. Trimming removed 2 bases from V and 6 bases from J, with 11 bases in between. The CDR3 loop is CASSLPRAGEQYF. CDR3 sequence (DNA): TGTGCCAGCAGTTTACCACGGGCGGGCGAGCAGTACTTC.

The chain recombines TRBV18 with TRBJ1-1; 7 bases match TRBD1. The junction had 4 bases not matched to a gene; V was cut back by 2 bases and J by 1 base. The CDR3 runs 15 residues. Looked up from germline, CDR1 is KGHSH and CDR2 is LQKENI. The CDR3 DNA reads as TGTGCCAGCTCACCAGACAGGGAACAGAACACTGAAGCTTTCTTT. It translates to CASSPDREQNTEAFF.